The source of this T cell receptor beta chain is a study of cytomegalovirus exposure and HLA in healthy donors. Study in general: The use of the same platform for the 90 to 150 validation repertoires and the 550 to 850 first-cohort repertoires was reported by a later analysis.

The donors were members of the validation cohort, which comprised approximately 120 subjects and was separate from the first cohort of around 700 subjects. A word on this clone: The antigen is undetermined.

Points from the study as a whole: The authors listed approximately 160 TCR beta chains as cytomegalovirus-associated.

Germline CDR1 KGHSH, CDR2 LQKENI. The ends were cut back, 1 base at V and 0 bases at J, with 7 bases in the middle. The CDR3 covers 15 residues. Profiled with immunoSEQ multiplex PCR; TCRdb holds only in-frame clones, not every one. The sample yields under 140,000 clones, approximately 89% seen once. This chain links TRBV18 with TRBJ1-3; maybe TRBD1 (5 bases). The sequence derives from a woman aged 18-30 years in good health and CMV-seronegative. The sample taken for sequencing was PBMCs. The CDR3 is CASSPRGGSGNTIYF. The CDR3 DNA is TGTGCCAGCTCACCACGGGGGGGCTCTGGAAACACCATATATTTT.